This passage covers 31 T cell receptor beta chains from one sample sequenced in a study of control samples from healthy donors and cancer patients (TCRdb year 2020). The library relied on the immunoSEQ multiplex PCR assay. This immuneACCESS table, as held by TCRdb, lists in-frame sequences with V and J called but not all clones. Of the missing ones, under half trace to an unresolved V gene in checked studies; the others have no known cause. The sample table contains over 100,000 clones; only one count was recorded for more than 90% of them. The top ten clones comprise around 5.8% of the sample. Sequences were obtained from blood. These receptors all stem from a man in his late teens or twenties in good health.

This rearrangement joins TRBV18 to TRBJ1-1; no definite D call. The CDR3 totals 17 residues. Trimming took off 0 bases at V and 0 bases at J, with 14 bases between the two ends. The germline gives CDR1 KGHSH, CDR2 LQKENI. CDR3 sequence (DNA): TGTGCCAGCTCACCACCGCTCCGGGCCTACATGAACACTGAAGCTTTCTTT. This codes for CASSPPLRAYMNTEAFF.

This clone was seen a handful of times. The chain recombines TRBV5-1 with TRBJ1-2; D unresolved. The V gene lost 4 bases and the J gene lost 7 bases, with 23 bases spanning the gap. The germline gives CDR1 SGHRS, CDR2 YFSETQ. The CDR3 loop spans 16 amino acids. The CDR3 loop is CASSLNGPLADSGYTF. In nucleotides, the CDR3 is TGCGCCAGCAGCCTGAACGGGCCCCTCGCTGATTCTGGCTACACCTTC.

This clone was observed a single time. The chain links TRBV7-2 to TRBJ2-1; 12 bases are a match to TRBD2. J was trimmed by 8 bases and V by 1 base; bases with no gene match: 6. CDR3 length equals 16 residues. The germline V gene encodes CDR1 SGHTA and CDR2 FQGNSA. The CDR3 region is CASSLDGTSGLYEQFF. CDR3 DNA: TGTGCCAGCAGCTTAGACGGGACTAGCGGGCTCTATGAGCAGTTCTTC. Variable domain in full (rest from reference TRBV7-2 and TRBJ2-1): GAGVSQSPSNKVTEKGKDVELRCDPISGHTALYWYRQSLGQGLEFLIYFQGNSAPDKSGLPSDRFSAERTGGSVSTLTIQRTQQEDSAVYLCASSLDGTSGLYEQFFGPGTRLTVL.

V usage is TRBV3-1 (or the pseudogene TRBV3-2) and J usage is TRBJ2-2; 8 bases fit TRBD2. Looked up from germline, CDR1 is LGHDT and CDR2 is YNNKEL (reference sequence). The CDR3 is 14 amino acids. Trimming took 9 bases from V and 1 from J; bases not matched to a gene: 4. CDR3 nucleotide sequence: TGTGCCAGTGGGAGCGGGGGGAACACCGGGGAGCTGTTTTTT. Protein: CASGSGGNTGELFF.

This sequence joins TRBV18 and TRBJ2-2; tentative D call: TRBD1 (7 bases). The CDR3 sequence is 16 residues long. V was clipped by 3 bases and J by 5 bases, with 16 bases between them. CDR1 and CDR2 (germline): KGHSH, LQKENI. The CDR3 protein is CASSPKGAGGTGELFF. For the CDR3, the DNA is TGTGCCAGCTCACCGAAGGGGGCCGGAGGGACCGGGGAGCTGTTTTTT.

V is TRBV15 and J is TRBJ1-5, with D possibly TRBD1 on 5 matching bases. Germline V CDR1 and CDR2: LNHNV, YYDKDF (reference sequence). V gave up 1 base and J gave up 2 bases, with 12 bases separating them. There are 16 residues in the CDR3. CDR3 in DNA: TGTGCCACCAGCAGAGGAGGAGGGGAAGGCAATCAGCCCCAGCATTTT. It encodes CATSRGGGEGNQPQHF.

The chain uses TRBV5-1 and TRBJ1-5, with 9 bases matching TRBD1. CDR3 size: 14 residues. From germline, CDR1 is SGHRS and CDR2 YFSETQ. J gave up 7 bases and V 4 bases, and 6 bases lay outside the gene matches. This CDR3 is CASSPGQGWQPQHF. CDR3 coding DNA: TGCGCCAGCAGCCCTGGACAGGGGTGGCAGCCCCAGCATTTT.

The chain combines TRBV11-2 with TRBJ2-7, with D maybe TRBD1 (7 bases). The V and J ends lost 4 bases and 4 bases respectively, with 23 bases between them. There are 17 residues in the CDR3. CDR1 and CDR2 (germline): SGHAT, FQNNGV. CDR3 DNA sequence: TGTGCCAGCAGCTCATCTTTCGGAAGGGGGGACAGATACGAGCAGTACTTC. The encoded protein is CASSSSFGRGDRYEQYF.

This chain uses TRBV19 with TRBJ1-3; weak D call: TRBD1 (5 bases). The CDR3 length is 14 residues. Germline V CDR1 and CDR2: LNHDA, SQIVND (reference sequence). Trimming removed 3 bases at V and 5 bases at J, with 11 bases between. In DNA form, the CDR3 reads TGTGCCAGTAGTATGACAGCCAAAAGAAACACCATATATTTT. Encoded protein: CASSMTAKRNTIYF.

The V gene is TRBV27, the J gene TRBJ1-3; tentative D call: TRBD1 (6 bases). The CDR3 runs 16 residues. The V and J ends lost 7 bases and 0 bases respectively, with 16 bases between them. The germline V gene has CDR1 MNHEY and CDR2 SMNVEV (reference sequence). CDR3 loop: CASMGRGKSSGNTIYF. The CDR3 nucleotides read TGTGCCAGCATGGGCAGGGGCAAATCCTCTGGAAACACCATATATTTT.

V is TRBV6-5 and J is TRBJ2-1, with D perhaps matching TRBD1 or TRBD2 (5 bases each). Trimming cost V 8 bases and J 10 bases, with 18 bases left between them. CDR1 MNHEY and CDR2 SVGAGI come from the germline V gene. The CDR3 is made up of 13 amino acids. This CDR3 reads CASSVYRDGEQFF. Here the CDR3 DNA reads TGTGCCAGCTCGGTATATAGGGACGGAGAGCAGTTCTTC.

The gene calls are TRBV5-4 and TRBJ1-4, with a possible D match to TRBD1 (6 bases). The germline gives CDR1 SGHNT, CDR2 YYREEE (reference sequence). This CDR3 is built from 14 residues. Deletions cut 2 bases from V and 11 bases from J, with 16 bases between. In DNA, the CDR3 is TGTGCCAGCAGCTTCGGACAGCGCGGGGGGAAACTGTTTTTT. Protein sequence: CASSFGQRGGKLFF.

Details on this clone: Its ends do not fully match the called genes, so a read error is possible. Other DNA sequences of this sample code for an identical CDR3. The J gene is TRBJ2-7, the V gene TRBV7-9; the D gene is possibly TRBD1 (6 bases). CDR3 size: 17 residues. CDR1 and CDR2 (germline): SEHNR, FQNEAQ (reference sequence). CDR3 coding DNA: TGCGCCAGCAGCTCGCTACAGGGCCCCGATCTTTCCTACGAGCAGTACTTC. Its translation: CASSSLQGPDLSYEQYF. Using reference TRBV7-9 and TRBJ2-7 for the parts outside the CDR3, the full variable domain is DTGVSQNPRHKITKRGQNVTFRCDPISEHNRLYWYRQTLGQGPEFLTYFQNEAQLEKSRLLSDRFSAERPKGSFSTLEIQRTEQGDSAMYLCASSSLQGPDLSYEQYFGPGTRLTVT.

V gene TRBV11-3 combines with J gene TRBJ1-5; possible D gene TRBD1, 5 bases. Trimming cost V 1 base and J 5 bases, with 18 bases left between them. The CDR3 extends over 17 amino acids. Germline CDR1 and CDR2: SGHNT and YENEEA. The chain's CDR3 is CASSLVPRGMGDQPQHF. The CDR3 region has the DNA TGTGCCAGCAGCTTAGTGCCGAGGGGAATGGGCGATCAGCCCCAGCATTTT. The full variable domain, with the rest looked up from reference TRBV11-3 and TRBJ1-5, is EAGVVQSPRYKIIEKKQPVAFWCNPISGHNTLYWYLQNLGQGPELLIRYENEEAVDDSQLPKDRFSAERLKGVDSTLKIQPAELGDSAVYLCASSLVPRGMGDQPQHFGDGTRLSIL.

This rearrangement joins TRBV5-6 to TRBJ2-2; no firm D call. V was cut by 1 base and J by 4 bases, with 11 bases left in between. This CDR3 is 15 amino acids long. Germline assignment: CDR1 SGHDT and CDR2 YYEEEE. Written as DNA, the CDR3 is TGTGCCAGCAGCTTGTCCCCTAGAACCACCGGGGAGCTGTTTTTT. Its translation is CASSLSPRTTGELFF.

V usage is TRBV11-2 and J usage is TRBJ2-1; no clear D gene. Trimming removed 1 base from V and 6 bases from J, with 7 bases in between. Germline CDR1 reads SGHAT; CDR2 reads FQNNGV. This CDR3 contains 13 residues. The CDR3 is CASSLARFNEQFF. The DNA of the CDR3 is TGTGCCAGCAGCTTAGCGAGGTTCAATGAGCAGTTCTTC. Together with reference TRBV11-2 and TRBJ2-1, the CDR3 gives the full variable domain: EAGVAQSPRYKIIEKRQSVAFWCNPISGHATLYWYQQILGQGPKLLIQFQNNGVVDDSQLPKDRFSAERLKGVDSTLKIQPAKLEDSAVYLCASSLARFNEQFFGPGTRLTVL.

V gene TRBV11-3 combines with J gene TRBJ2-2, with a weak D call TRBD1 (6 bases). Per germline, CDR1 SGHNT and CDR2 YENEEA. The CDR3 has 16 residues. The V end was cut by 5 bases, the J end by 4 bases, with 17 bases between. The CDR3 sequence: CASSITRGPGTGELFF. DNA of the CDR3: TGTGCCAGCAGCATAACCAGGGGCCCGGGCACCGGGGAGCTGTTTTTT. The complete variable domain, with remaining parts taken from reference TRBV11-3 and TRBJ2-2, reads EAGVVQSPRYKIIEKKQPVAFWCNPISGHNTLYWYLQNLGQGPELLIRYENEEAVDDSQLPKDRFSAERLKGVDSTLKIQPAELGDSAVYLCASSITRGPGTGELFFGEGSRLTVL.

CDR3 nucleotide sequence: TGTGCCAGCAGCGTCGGGCAGGGTATTGCTAATGAAAAACTGTTTTTT. Translation gives CASSVGQGIANEKLFF. V is TRBV9 and J is TRBJ1-4; D is possibly TRBD1 (5 bases). The CDR3 has 16 amino acids. V was trimmed by 2 bases and J by 3 bases, leaving 14 bases between them. The germline V gene has CDR1 SGDLS and CDR2 YYNGEE.

This clone was observed once. The V gene is TRBV4-1, the J gene TRBJ2-3, with 9 bases aligning to TRBD2. Trimming removed 1 base from V and 5 bases from J; junction bases left unmatched: 7. The germline V gene encodes CDR1 MGHRA and CDR2 YSYEKL. There are 16 residues in the CDR3. The CDR3 protein is CASSQGPAGGQDTQYF. CDR3 DNA: TGCGCCAGCAGCCAAGGACCAGCGGGGGGCCAAGATACGCAGTATTTT.

The chain uses TRBV9 and TRBJ2-7, with D perhaps matching TRBD1 or TRBD2 (5 bases each). V was clipped by 4 bases and J by 1 base, with 15 bases between them. Germline V gives CDR1 SGDLS, CDR2 YYNGEE. The CDR3 runs 15 residues. The CDR3 nucleotides are TGTGCCAGCAGCACCGGGACGGAACTTTCCTACGAGCAGTACTTC. Translation: CASSTGTELSYEQYF. The full variable domain, completed using reference TRBV9 and TRBJ2-7, is DSGVTQTPKHLITATGQRVTLRCSPRSGDLSVYWYQQSLDQGLQFLIQYYNGEERAKGNILERFSAQQFPDLHSELNLSSLELGDSALYFCASSTGTELSYEQYFGPGTRLTVT.

This chain connects TRBV5-1 to TRBJ1-2; D unclear. Germline values: CDR1 SGHRS, CDR2 YFSETQ. The CDR3 consists of 15 residues. V lost 0 bases to trimming and J lost 2 bases, with 11 bases between them. CDR3 coding DNA: TGCGCCAGCAGCTTGGGGGGATTAAACAACTATGGCTACACCTTC. It specifies CASSLGGLNNYGYTF. Looking up the rest from reference TRBV5-1 and TRBJ1-2 gives the full variable domain: KAGVTQTPRYLIKTRGQQVTLSCSPISGHRSVSWYQQTPGQGLQFLFEYFSETQRNKGNFPGRFSGRQFSNSRSEMNVSTLELGDSALYLCASSLGGLNNYGYTFGSGTRLTVV.

The genes are TRBV30 and TRBJ2-1, with D possibly TRBD2 on 6 matching bases. The CDR3 consists of 12 residues. V shed 1 base and J shed 9 bases, with 10 bases lying between them. Germline V gives CDR1 GTSNPN, CDR2 SVGIG (reference sequence). The CDR3 DNA follows: TGTGCCTGGAGTGCGACCGGGAGTGAGCAGTTCTTC. Amino acids: CAWSATGSEQFF.

Only one count was recorded for this clone. The chain uses TRBV19 and TRBJ1-5, with 7 positions matching TRBD1. The germline CDR1 and CDR2 sequences are LNHDA and SQIVND (reference sequence). The trim removed 5 bases at V and 5 bases at J, leaving 3 bases unmatched. This CDR3 has 13 amino acids. CDR3 loop: CASSRDRYQPQHF. The DNA for the CDR3 is TGTGCCAGTAGTCGGGACAGATATCAGCCCCAGCATTTT.

The chain employs TRBV4-1 and TRBJ2-1, with 8 bases matching TRBD2. Looked up from germline, CDR1 is MGHRA and CDR2 is YSYEKL. Unmatched junction bases numbered 6, after V lost 1 base and J lost 4 bases. The CDR3 has 16 residues. CDR3 in DNA: TGCGCCAGCAGCCAAGTAGGACTAGCCTTATACAATGAGCAGTTCTTC. It specifies CASSQVGLALYNEQFF.

This clone was observed a few times. Additional DNA sequences in this sample encode the identical CDR3. This chain connects TRBV9 to TRBJ1-5, with D possibly TRBD1 on 6 matching bases. The CDR3 consists of 15 residues. Trimming removed 0 bases at V and 2 bases at J, with 9 bases between. Germline values: CDR1 SGDLS, CDR2 YYNGEE. In DNA form, the CDR3 reads TGTGCCAGCAGCGTAGGAGGGGGTGGCAATCAGCCCCAGCATTTT. Translating it yields CASSVGGGGNQPQHF.

J is TRBJ2-4 and V is TRBV7-6; D unclear. Trimming shortened V by 5 bases and J by 8 bases, and 13 bases separated the two germline ends. This CDR3 comprises 13 residues. Germline V lookup: CDR1 SGHVS, CDR2 FNYEAQ. The CDR3 loop reads CASSPAGTDIQYF. The DNA for the CDR3 is TGTGCCAGCAGCCCAGCCGGAACGGACATTCAGTACTTC. Full variable domain (rest looked up from reference TRBV7-6 and TRBJ2-4): GAGVSQSPRYKVTKRGQDVALRCDPISGHVSLYWYRQALGQGPEFLTYFNYEAQQDKSGLPNDRFSAERPEGSISTLTIQRTEQRDSAMYRCASSPAGTDIQYFGAGTRLSVL.

V is TRBV5-4 and J is TRBJ2-3, with 7 bases matching TRBD1. This CDR3 region has 16 residues. Unmatched junction bases numbered 8, after V lost 4 bases and J lost 0 bases. The V gene's germline CDR1 is SGHNT and CDR2 YYREEE (reference sequence). CDR3 sequence: CASSNDRARSTDTQYF. The CDR3 coding sequence is TGTGCCAGCAGCAACGACAGGGCTAGGAGCACAGATACGCAGTATTTT.

The chain carries TRBV5-4 and TRBJ2-5, with TRBD2 matching over 8 bases. Per germline, CDR1 SGHNT and CDR2 YYREEE (reference sequence). The CDR3 is 14 amino acids. Trimming removed 3 bases from V and 4 bases from J; junction bases left unmatched: 5. The CDR3 sequence is CASSSRTSGETQYF. Written as DNA, the CDR3 is TGTGCCAGCAGCTCTAGAACTAGCGGAGAGACCCAGTACTTC.

The chain combines TRBV11-2 with TRBJ2-2; 8 bases are a match to TRBD2. The CDR3 is 15 amino acids. V was clipped by 1 base and J by 3 bases; unmatched bases: 1. CDR1 is SGHAT, CDR2 FQNNGV, per germline. CDR3 DNA: TGTGCCAGCAGCTTAGCGGGGGGGGACACCGGGGAGCTGTTTTTT. This gives the protein CASSLAGGDTGELFF.

CDR3 loop: CASSPWAPGRDRSGELFF. CDR3 bases: TGTGCCAGCAGTCCATGGGCACCGGGACGCGATCGCTCCGGGGAGCTGTTTTTT. V and J are TRBV27 and TRBJ2-2, with D possibly being TRBD1 or TRBD2 (5 bases each). The CDR3 contains 18 residues. V was clipped by 5 bases and J by 6 bases, with 25 bases between them. The germline gives CDR1 MNHEY, CDR2 SMNVEV (reference sequence).

V and J are TRBV7-9 and TRBJ2-3; no definite D call. Germline V CDR1 and CDR2: SEHNR, FQNEAQ (reference sequence). V shed 1 base and J shed 1 base, with 9 bases lying between them. This CDR3 is built from 15 residues. The CDR3 spells CASSLGLYRTDTQYF. The CDR3 bases are TGTGCCAGCAGCTTAGGTCTGTACCGCACAGATACGCAGTATTTT.